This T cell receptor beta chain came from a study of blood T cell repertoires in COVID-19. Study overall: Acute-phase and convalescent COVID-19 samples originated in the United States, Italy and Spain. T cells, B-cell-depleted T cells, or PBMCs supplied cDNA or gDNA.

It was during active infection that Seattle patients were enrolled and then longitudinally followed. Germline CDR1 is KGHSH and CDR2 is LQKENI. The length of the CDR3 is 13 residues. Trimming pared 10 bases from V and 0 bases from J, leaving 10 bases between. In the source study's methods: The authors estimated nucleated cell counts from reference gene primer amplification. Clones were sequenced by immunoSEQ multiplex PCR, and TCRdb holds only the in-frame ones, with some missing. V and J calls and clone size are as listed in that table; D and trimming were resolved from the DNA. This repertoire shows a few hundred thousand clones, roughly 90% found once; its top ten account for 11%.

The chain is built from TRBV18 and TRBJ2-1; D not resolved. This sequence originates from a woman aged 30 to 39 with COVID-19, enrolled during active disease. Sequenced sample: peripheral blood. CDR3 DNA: TGTGCCACCCATAGAGGCTCCTACAATGAGCAGTTCTTC. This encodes CATHRGSYNEQFF.